This passage covers 8 T cell receptor beta chains from one sample sequenced in a study of low-dose radiotherapy and immunotherapy resistance in tumors. TRAV- and TRBV-specific primers were used for first-strand cDNA, which covered alpha and beta chains. Amplification of TCRs used a constant-region primer and V-primer adapter for 15 to 25 PCR cycles. MiXCR was run by TCRdb on the reads, yielding one entry per CDR3 protein. The sample carries 7,000 to 9,000 distinct CDR3 sequences, around 53% recorded once. All receptors come from a human donor with advanced metastatic prostate, ovarian, gallbladder or colorectal cancer (not recorded which). This table probably holds off-target reads from a library built for another chain.

The V and J genes are TRBV28 and TRBJ1-5; D gene uncertain. Trimming pared 5 bases from V and 2 bases from J, leaving 16 bases between. This CDR3 region has 16 residues. Germline CDR1 and CDR2: MDHEN and SYDVKM. The CDR3 bases are TGTGCCAGCAGTCCCCCGCCCGGTGAAGGCAATCAGCCCCAGCATTTT. Encoded protein: CASSPPPGEGNQPQHF.

This clonotype was detected a few times. The chain is built from TRBV12-3 or TRBV12-4 and TRBJ2-1, with TRBD2 as a possible D gene (6 bases). V shed 10 bases and J shed 1 base, with 14 bases lying between them. CDR3 length: 14 residues. This CDR3 is CATSSGLSYNEQFF. The CDR3 nucleotides are TGTGCCACCAGCTCGGGACTTTCCTACAATGAGCAGTTCTTC.

The rearrangement links TRBV5-1 to TRBJ1-5; 9 bases match TRBD1. V gave up 3 bases and J gave up 7 bases; unmatched junction bases: 11. CDR3 size: 16 residues. The germline gives CDR1 SGHRS, CDR2 YFSETQ. The CDR3 DNA reads TGCGCCAGCAGCTCGGGACAGGGAGCACCCCGGCAGCCCCAGCATTTT. It encodes CASSSGQGAPRQPQHF.

This clonotype was found a few times. CDR3 protein: CSGYRAGYGYTF. DNA for the CDR3: TGCAGCGGTTACAGGGCAGGCTATGGCTACACCTTC. The chain uses TRBV29-1 and TRBJ1-2; D possibly corresponds to TRBD1 (6 bases). The germline V and J ends were trimmed by 7 bases and 4 bases, with 13 bases remaining between them. CDR1 is SQVTM, CDR2 ANQGSEA, per germline. This CDR3 is 12 amino acids long.

This clonotype was found once. The chain employs TRBV6-8 and TRBJ2-7; TRBD1 is a possible D gene (5 bases). V lost 7 bases and J lost 2, with 12 bases in between. Germline V gene data show CDR1 as MNHGY and CDR2 as SAAAGT. The CDR3 is made up of 13 amino acids. This CDR3 is CASMSLGPYEQYF. For the CDR3, the DNA is TGTGCCAGCATGTCCCTGGGGCCCTACGAGCAGTACTTC.

CDR3 bases: TGCGCCAGCAGTGAGGGCAGTTCAGGAGCCTACGAGCAGTACTTC. Its translation: CASSEGSSGAYEQYF. J is TRBJ2-7 and V is TRBV10-2; D not resolved. CDR3 length: 15 residues. V was trimmed by 2 bases and J by 2 bases, leaving 13 bases between them. Germline assignment: CDR1 WSHSY and CDR2 SAAADI.

This clonotype was counted between two and nine times. The gene calls are TRBV5-1 and TRBJ2-3; D call uncertain. The CDR3 sequence is 14 residues long. V shed 0 bases and J shed 2 bases, with 7 bases lying between them. Germline CDR1 SGHRS, CDR2 YFSETQ. CDR3 sequence reads: CASSLGLNTDTQYF. The CDR3 DNA sequence: TGCGCCAGCAGCTTGGGACTGAACACAGATACGCAGTATTTT.

This clonotype was seen a handful of times. The chain carries TRBV5-1 and TRBJ1-5; D ambiguous. Deletions cut 4 bases from V and 1 base from J, with 12 bases between. In germline, CDR1 is SGHRS, CDR2 YFSETQ. The CDR3 loop spans 15 amino acids. The DNA of the CDR3 is TGCGCCAGCAGCCCCGGGGAAGGAAGCAATCAGCCCCAGCATTTT. Encoded protein: CASSPGEGSNQPQHF.